The subject of this entry is one T cell receptor (beta chain). This CDR3 spans 15 amino acids. V lost 4 bases and J lost 2, with 13 bases in between. The germline CDR1 and CDR2 sequences are KGHDR and SFDVKD. Clones were read by immunoSEQ multiplex PCR, and TCRdb kept only the in-frame ones, dropping some. The table lists under 250,000 clones, over 60% of them singletons. This sample stems from a study of blood T cell repertoires in COVID-19. Study-wide context: Sites across the United States, Italy and Spain contributed samples from acute and convalescent COVID-19.

The source material was peripheral blood. The origin of this receptor is an older woman with acute or convalescent COVID-19. This chain uses TRBV24-1 with TRBJ1-2, with a possible D match to TRBD1 (6 bases). The CDR3 protein is CATSDPTTGNYGYTF. The CDR3 nucleotides are TGTGCCACCAGTGACCCTACTACAGGGAACTATGGCTACACCTTC.